This entry is about one T cell receptor beta chain. Its recognized antigen is unknown. No much larger clone exists at a distance of one base, and base qualities are not known. TCRbeta CDR3 regions were amplified from genomic DNA using the immunoSEQ Assay, a bias-controlled multiplex PCR. The study's processing was this. The number of nucleated cells in each sample was estimated by amplification of reference gene primers within the assay. To quantify the absolute abundance of each unique TCRbeta CDR3 rearrangement, sequence reads were collapsed and filtered. For each sample, productive Simpson clonality was calculated as the square root of Simpson's diversity index across productive rearrangements. This is the immuneACCESS table as TCRdb keeps it, with only in-frame sequences that have V and J called. A part of the clones is gone; compared with another copy, unresolved V genes explain less than half, and the rest is unexplained. That table supplies the V and J calls and clone size; D and trimming were determined from the DNA. This sample is represented by fewer than 450,000 clones; 88% of them were singletons. 7% to 8% of the sample is held by the ten biggest clonotypes.

The sample comes from a study of blood T cell repertoires in COVID-19 (TCRdb year 2020). With respect to the entire study: Samples covering the acute and convalescent phases of COVID-19 were provided by collaborators in the United States, Italy and Spain. The sample metadata nearly always contained a de-identified subject ID, COVID-19 status, age in years and sex. Samples came from the ongoing ImmuneRACE study (first 160 participants) plus 1,254 subjects from 6 global collaborators. The repertoires were released in a freely available public database intended as a resource for research on the immune response to SARS-CoV-2. The prospective study material was composed of cDNA or gDNA derived from T cells, B-cell-depleted T cells, or PBMCs. Where available, HLA class I and class II types were obtained from metadata supplied by the sample provider rather than from assay-based typing. Deeply sampled blood TCRbeta repertoires from subjects exposed to, actively infected with, or recovered from COVID-19 were included in the dataset.

Study-wide conclusions, independent of this receptor: How much clinical and demographic metadata was included differed by source and by participant, and the metadata was provided uncurated.

For CDR1 and CDR2, the germline V gene (reference sequence) lists SGHKS and YYEKEE. The CDR3 runs 14 residues from the cysteine to the phenylalanine. This entry keeps only the CDR3 DNA: 42 bases, framed from base 1. V is clipped by 1 base and J by 8 bases, and the sequence between their germline boundaries is 15 bases long. One collaborating source in Seattle enrolled patients during active infection and followed them longitudinally through the course of disease. Collaborating institutions collected whole blood in K2EDTA tubes following their own protocols. For TCRbeta analysis, collaborators shipped samples in one of three forms: frozen whole blood, isolated PBMCs, or DNA extracted from either of those sample types.

This TCR came from a woman in her sixties or seventies with COVID-19, enrolled during active disease. Here the chain combines TRBV5-5 and TRBJ1-2; no confident D gene assignment can be made. The sample taken for sequencing was peripheral blood. The CDR3 is CASSLFGVVEGYTF. In nucleotide form, the sequence is TGTGCCAGCAGCTTGTTCGGGGTCGTCGAAGGCTACACCTTC.